This T cell receptor beta chain was sequenced for a study of graft-versus-host responses after intestinal transplantation. About the study: Those transplanted obtained multivisceral, liver-intestinal, or isolated intestinal grafts. Notes on the study in general: Within allografts, high graft-versus-host to host-versus-graft clonal ratios were seen among patients with graft-donor T cell macrochimerism.

Here immunoSEQ multiplex PCR was the method, and the copy in TCRdb shows in-frame clones only, minus some. The table has about 97,000 clones, about 93% seen once. Points on this clone: Antigen specificity is unknown.

V was cut by 2 bases and J by 7 bases, with 14 bases left in between. This CDR3 contains 15 residues. Germline assignment: CDR1 MGHDK and CDR2 SYGVNS. The TCR sequence derives from a human patient who received an intestinal transplant, so some T cells may come from the graft donor. This chain joins TRBV25-1 and TRBJ2-2, with D possibly being TRBD2 (6 bases). This specimen consisted of PBMCs, obtained roughly 450 days after intestinal transplant. The CDR3: CASSERLDSGGELFF. In nucleotides, the CDR3 is TGTGCCAGCAGTGAAAGACTAGACTCGGGCGGGGAGCTGTTTTTT.